Listed here are 17 T cell receptor beta chains from one sample, sequenced in a study of blood T cell repertoires in COVID-19. The assay was immunoSEQ multiplex PCR, and TCRdb's table has in-frame clones only and misses some. Found here are about 100,000 clones, approximately 79% of them singletons; the top ten hold under 25%. Sequenced: peripheral blood. The receptor source for this set is a man aged 70-80 years with active or convalescent COVID-19.

This sequence joins TRBV27 and TRBJ2-2, with D maybe TRBD2 (6 bases). V was pared by 5 bases and J by 0 bases, with 16 bases between. CDR3 size: 17 residues. Germline values: CDR1 MNHEY, CDR2 SMNVEV (reference sequence). The CDR3 DNA reads as TGTGCCAGCAGTCTTTGGAGTGGGGGGACGAACACCGGGGAGCTGTTTTTT. This codes for CASSLWSGGTNTGELFF.

The rearrangement links TRBV27 to TRBJ2-7, with 7 nucleotides matching TRBD2. The V gene's germline CDR1 is MNHEY and CDR2 SMNVEV (reference sequence). The CDR3 totals 16 residues. Trimming cost V 6 bases and J 3 bases; bases outside gene matches: 14. This CDR3 is CASSPRRTGGNYEQYF. In DNA form, the CDR3 reads TGTGCCAGCAGCCCCCGAAGGACGGGAGGCAACTACGAGCAGTACTTC.

This chain connects TRBV2 to TRBJ2-7, with 12 bases that match TRBD1. The CDR3 runs 21 residues. V was pared by 7 bases and J by 0 bases, with 22 bases of the junction left unmatched. Germline V gives CDR1 SNHLY, CDR2 FYNNEI. In nucleotides, the CDR3 is TGTGCCAGCATTCTCCTCCCCCGGGGGACAGGGGGCGATACCCTCTCCTACGAGCAGTACTTC. Its translation: CASILLPRGTGGDTLSYEQYF. The full variable domain, its missing parts supplied by reference TRBV2 and TRBJ2-7, is EPEVTQTPSHQVTQMGQEVILRCVPISNHLYFYWYRQILGQKVEFLVSFYNNEISEKSEIFDDQFSVERPDGSNFTLKIRSTKLEDSAMYFCASILLPRGTGGDTLSYEQYFGPGTRLTVT.

The gene calls are TRBV5-5 and TRBJ2-7; 8 nucleotides match TRBD2. The CDR3 is 14 residues long. Germline-derived CDR1 and CDR2 are SGHKS and YYEKEE (reference sequence). V dropped 0 bases and J dropped 4; count of bases not matched to a gene: 3. In nucleotides, the CDR3 is TGTGCCAGCAGCTTGGTCGCGGGGGGTTACGAGCAGTACTTC. Translated, it gives CASSLVAGGYEQYF.

The chain has TRBV6-5 and TRBJ2-3; D might be TRBD2 (5 bases). The CDR3 runs to 15 residues. Germline CDR1 and CDR2: MNHEY and SVGAGI. Trimming shortened V by 0 bases and J by 0 bases, and 7 bases separated the two germline ends. For the CDR3, the DNA is TGTGCCAGCAGTTACTCGGAGGCTAGCACAGATACGCAGTATTTT. Translated, it gives CASSYSEASTDTQYF.

CDR3 nucleotide sequence: TGTGCCAGTAGTCGGACTAGCGGGACAGCTCGGGATACGCAGTATTTT. Translating it yields CASSRTSGTARDTQYF. The gene calls are TRBV19 and TRBJ2-3, with 12 nucleotides matching TRBD2. Per the germline V gene, CDR1 is LNHDA and CDR2 is SQIVND (reference sequence). Unmatched junction bases numbered 9, after V lost 5 bases and J lost 6 bases. The CDR3 is 16 residues long.

There are a few counts of this clone. The chain employs TRBV2 and TRBJ1-1, with a weak D call TRBD1 (6 bases). Deletions cut 8 bases from V and 9 bases from J, with 19 bases between. Looked up from germline, CDR1 is SNHLY and CDR2 is FYNNEI. The length of the CDR3 is 13 residues. The CDR3: CASYPGTRGKAFF. The DNA for the CDR3 is TGTGCCAGCTACCCCGGGACAAGGGGGAAAGCTTTCTTT.

The chain links TRBV5-1 to TRBJ2-1; 8 positions agree with TRBD2. Germline trimming cut 4 bases from V and 1 base from J; bases unmatched to any gene: 7. Germline CDR1 reads SGHRS; CDR2 reads YFSETQ. This CDR3 contains 16 residues. The chain's CDR3 is CASSDPAGASYNEQFF. The CDR3 bases are TGCGCCAGCAGCGATCCAGCGGGAGCATCCTACAATGAGCAGTTCTTC.

Only a few counts were recorded for this clone. The rearrangement joins TRBV6-5 to TRBJ1-1; 7 bases align to TRBD1. The germline CDR1 and CDR2 sequences are MNHEY and SVGAGI. The CDR3 sequence is 16 residues long. The V segment lost 2 bases and the J segment 1 base; nucleotides outside the gene matches: 7. Here the CDR3 reads CASSYALGQRNTEAFF. The DNA of the CDR3 is TGTGCCAGCAGTTACGCCTTGGGACAGCGGAACACTGAAGCTTTCTTT.

The chain combines TRBV5-1 with TRBJ1-2, with 9 nucleotides matching TRBD1. Germline trimming cut 7 bases from V and 4 bases from J; bases unmatched to any gene: 5. Looked up from germline, CDR1 is SGHRS and CDR2 is YFSETQ. CDR3 size: 13 residues. The CDR3 DNA sequence: TGCGCCAGCTCACCGGACAGGGGCTATGGCTACACCTTC. As protein: CASSPDRGYGYTF. The full variable domain, with the rest looked up from reference TRBV5-1 and TRBJ1-2, is KAGVTQTPRYLIKTRGQQVTLSCSPISGHRSVSWYQQTPGQGLQFLFEYFSETQRNKGNFPGRFSGRQFSNSRSEMNVSTLELGDSALYLCASSPDRGYGYTFGSGTRLTVV.

J is TRBJ1-5 and V is TRBV27; 9 positions match TRBD1. The CDR3 consists of 14 residues. With V trimmed by 6 bases and J by 7 bases, 7 bases remained unmatched. Germline-derived CDR1 and CDR2 are MNHEY and SMNVEV (reference sequence). CDR3 DNA: TGTGCCAGCAGATCCACAGGGGGCTCACAGCCCCAGCATTTT. It specifies CASRSTGGSQPQHF.

This clone was picked up a small number of times. The chain recombines TRBV5-5 with TRBJ2-7, with TRBD1 matching 7 bases. The V gene's germline CDR1 is SGHKS and CDR2 YYEKEE (reference sequence). The ends lost 5 bases at V and 1 base at J; junction bases unmatched: 9. The CDR3 runs 15 residues. DNA for the CDR3: TGTGCCAGCAGAAGACAGGGTGTAGGTTCCTACGAGCAGTACTTC. Protein sequence: CASRRQGVGSYEQYF.

This clone was seen more than once but under ten times. The rearrangement links TRBV24-1 to TRBJ2-6; maybe TRBD2 (5 bases). V was shortened by 3 bases and J by 2 bases, with 7 bases between the two germline ends. The germline gives CDR1 KGHDR, CDR2 SFDVKD. The CDR3 runs to 15 residues. The CDR3 DNA reads as TGTGCCACCAGTGATCCGCGGGCTGGGGCCAACGTCCTGACTTTC. This translates into CATSDPRAGANVLTF.

This clone was observed a handful of times. The CDR3 is CASSNRSYEQYF. As DNA, the CDR3 is TGCGCCAGCTCTAACCGCTCCTACGAGCAGTACTTC. The chain joins TRBV5-1 to TRBJ2-7; D not certain. CDR1 SGHRS and CDR2 YFSETQ come from the germline V gene. With 7 bases removed from V and 0 bases from J, the gap between germline ends came to 8 bases. The length of the CDR3 is 12 residues.

This clone was picked up many times. This rearrangement joins TRBV7-6 to TRBJ1-6, with 9 bases that match TRBD1. CDR3 length: 16 residues. Losses at the gene ends were 1 base for V and 6 bases for J; bases not matched to a gene: 4. In germline, CDR1 is SGHVS, CDR2 FNYEAQ. CDR3 DNA sequence: TGTGCCAGCAGCTTAGTAACAGGGGGCCCTAATTCACCCCTCCACTTT. Protein: CASSLVTGGPNSPLHF.

The gene calls are TRBV24-1 and TRBJ2-3; possible D gene TRBD2, 6 bases. Germline-derived CDR1 and CDR2 are KGHDR and SFDVKD. This CDR3 has 14 amino acids. Deletions cut 4 bases from V and 4 bases from J, with 11 bases between. CDR3 bases: TGTGCCACCAGTGACGGAGGGGCAGCAGATACGCAGTATTTT. It codes for CATSDGGAADTQYF.

CDR3 amino acids: CASSQEDWGYGYTF. The CDR3 DNA follows: TGCGCCAGCAGCCAAGAGGACTGGGGCTATGGCTACACCTTC. The chain combines TRBV4-1 with TRBJ1-2; D unclear. V was trimmed by 0 bases and J by 4 bases, leaving 9 bases between them. Germline V CDR1 and CDR2: MGHRA, YSYEKL. The CDR3 contains 14 residues.